The 29 T cell receptor beta chains listed next were all sequenced from one sample in a study of blood T cell repertoires in COVID-19. This table comes from immunoSEQ multiplex PCR, and its TCRdb copy is limited to in-frame clones, with some not included. This sample has 250,000 to 400,000 clones; about 91% occur once, and the top ten carry approximately 1.8%. Sample: peripheral blood. The origin of the receptors is a woman under 40 with COVID-19, enrolled during active disease.

Note on this clone: Distinct nucleotide sequences in the sample also encode this CDR3. This chain links TRBV30 with TRBJ1-5; 9 bases are shared with TRBD1. CDR1 and CDR2 (germline): GTSNPN, SVGIG (reference sequence). V shed 0 bases and J 7 bases; nucleotides not matched to a gene: 4. This CDR3 is built from 14 residues. The CDR3 loop is CAWSVGQGGQPQHF. CDR3 nucleotide sequence: TGTGCCTGGAGTGTGGGACAGGGAGGGCAGCCCCAGCATTTT.

The genes are TRBV5-1 and TRBJ2-2; TRBD2 is a possible D gene (6 bases). CDR1 and CDR2 from the germline V gene are SGHRS and YFSETQ. CDR3 length equals 16 residues. V was pared by 1 base and J by 0 bases, with 10 bases between. In DNA, the CDR3 is TGCGCCAGCAGCTTGATTGGGGGGACGAACACCGGGGAGCTGTTTTTT. This gives the protein CASSLIGGTNTGELFF.

The chain links TRBV5-5 to TRBJ1-5; D is ambiguous. This CDR3 spans 16 amino acids. Deletions cut 4 bases from V and 0 bases from J, with 14 bases between. The germline V gene encodes CDR1 SGHKS and CDR2 YYEKEE (reference sequence). CDR3 DNA sequence: TGTGCCAGCAGCCTAACAGCTCGCGTTAGCAATCAGCCCCAGCATTTT. Its protein is CASSLTARVSNQPQHF.

The rearrangement joins TRBV7-2 to TRBJ2-1; D uncertain. Trimming pared 4 bases from V and 7 bases from J, leaving 14 bases between. Germline assignment: CDR1 SGHTA and CDR2 FQGNSA. The CDR3 is 14 residues long. The CDR3 reads CASSSVGTLNEQFF. The CDR3 DNA follows: TGTGCCAGCAGCTCGGTGGGCACCCTTAATGAGCAGTTCTTC.

The chain has TRBV25-1 and TRBJ2-5; 13 positions match TRBD2. With 5 bases clipped from V and 5 bases from J, the junction kept 5 bases outside the gene matches. This CDR3 is 15 amino acids long. Germline V gene sequence: CDR1 MGHDK, CDR2 SYGVNS. The CDR3 nucleotides read TGTGCCAGCAGTCGACTAGCGGGGGGTATGGAGACCCAGTACTTC. Translating it yields CASSRLAGGMETQYF.

V usage is TRBV6-6 and J usage is TRBJ1-2; 8 nucleotides line up with TRBD1. The CDR3 is made up of 13 amino acids. Germline loops: CDR1 MNHNY, CDR2 SVGAGI (reference sequence). V lost 5 bases, J lost 7 bases, and 6 bases stayed unmatched. The chain's CDR3 is CASSPDREGGYTF. The CDR3 DNA reads TGTGCCAGCAGTCCGGACAGGGAAGGTGGCTACACCTTC.

This clone was observed a single time. This chain links TRBV18 with TRBJ1-6, with 10 bases that match TRBD1. V shed 5 bases and J 7 bases; nucleotides not matched to a gene: 5. This CDR3 has 15 amino acids. In germline, CDR1 is KGHSH, CDR2 LQKENI. DNA for the CDR3: TGTGCCAGCTCAAAAGACAGGGGGCAAAATTCACCCCTCCACTTT. Amino acids: CASSKDRGQNSPLHF.

This chain uses TRBV6-5 with TRBJ2-5, with 10 bases identical to TRBD2. The length of the CDR3 is 16 residues. The V gene end was trimmed by 0 bases and the J gene end by 4 bases; junction bases not matched to a gene: 5. CDR1 is MNHEY and CDR2 is SVGAGI in the germline V gene. DNA of the CDR3: TGTGCCAGCAGTTACTCTTCGTCTAGCGGGGGAGAGACCCAGTACTTC. Amino acid sequence: CASSYSSSSGGETQYF.

CDR3 DNA: TGTGCCAGCAGGGACAGGGGGCGCGCCTATGGCTACACCTTC. It codes for CASRDRGRAYGYTF. The chain links TRBV6-5 to TRBJ1-2; TRBD1 matches 11 bases. The CDR3 loop spans 14 amino acids. Germline assignment: CDR1 MNHEY and CDR2 SVGAGI. V shed 6 bases and J 4 bases; nucleotides not matched to a gene: 4.

The genes are TRBV5-1 and TRBJ1-1; weak D call: TRBD1 (5 bases). V was cut by 1 base and J by 5 bases, with 12 bases left in between. Germline-derived CDR1 and CDR2 are SGHRS and YFSETQ. The CDR3 has 14 residues. The CDR3 bases are TGCGCCAGCAGCTTGTTAGGGGTGGAAACTGAAGCTTTCTTT. This sequence encodes CASSLLGVETEAFF.

The gene calls are TRBV27 and TRBJ1-1; D may be TRBD1 (5 bases). V shed 6 bases and J shed 3 bases, with 14 bases lying between them. The CDR3 is 14 residues long. Germline V gives CDR1 MNHEY, CDR2 SMNVEV (reference sequence). The CDR3 DNA reads TGTGCCAGCAGGGGAGGGGACGGTTACACTGAAGCTTTCTTT. Amino acids: CASRGGDGYTEAFF.

The chain combines TRBV5-5 with TRBJ1-2, with a weak D call TRBD1 (6 bases). This CDR3 region has 15 residues. V was clipped by 0 bases and J by 8 bases, with 17 bases between them. Germline V lookup: CDR1 SGHKS, CDR2 YYEKEE (reference sequence). This CDR3 reads CASSLGGSGVEGYTF. The DNA for the CDR3 is TGTGCCAGCAGCTTGGGGGGATCAGGGGTTGAAGGCTACACCTTC.

The V call is TRBV7-9, the J call TRBJ1-1, with D perhaps matching TRBD1 (5 bases). The germline V gene encodes CDR1 SEHNR and CDR2 FQNEAQ (reference sequence). This CDR3 is 16 amino acids long. V shed 5 bases and J shed 4 bases, with 20 bases lying between them. In nucleotides, the CDR3 is TGTGCCAGCAGCCCCCCTCGAGTGGGGGGGGTCACTGAAGCTTTCTTT. Amino acids: CASSPPRVGGVTEAFF.

The chain carries TRBV7-9 and TRBJ2-1; a weak D match, TRBD1 (6 bases). CDR3 length equals 17 residues. Between the trimmed V and J ends, which lost 3 bases and 9 bases, there was a span of 24 bases. Germline-derived CDR1 and CDR2 are SEHNR and FQNEAQ (reference sequence). The CDR3 sequence is CASSFPSSQGLVVEQFF. The CDR3 coding sequence is TGTGCCAGCAGCTTTCCCTCCAGCCAGGGGCTAGTCGTTGAGCAGTTCTTC.

V gene TRBV3-1 (or the pseudogene TRBV3-2) combines with J gene TRBJ1-5; maybe TRBD1 (6 bases). V was trimmed by 0 bases and J by 4 bases, leaving 19 bases between them. Per the germline V gene, CDR1 is LGHDT and CDR2 is YNNKEL (reference sequence). The CDR3 loop spans 18 amino acids. CDR3 in amino acids: CASSQDLRGGIGNQPQHF. CDR3 coding DNA: TGTGCCAGCAGCCAAGACCTCCGGGGGGGCATAGGGAATCAGCCCCAGCATTTT.

The chain joins TRBV2 to TRBJ1-5; no reliable D call. Germline CDR1 SNHLY, CDR2 FYNNEI. The germline V and J ends were trimmed by 4 bases and 3 bases, with 10 bases remaining between them. The CDR3 sequence is 14 residues long. The CDR3 nucleotides read TGTGCCAGCAGTGGGCCCCTCGACAATCAGCCCCAGCATTTT. Translating gives CASSGPLDNQPQHF.

The sample holds many counts of this clone. The chain has TRBV19 and TRBJ1-5; the match to TRBD1 covers 8 bases. Germline assignment: CDR1 LNHDA and CDR2 SQIVND (reference sequence). The CDR3 is 15 residues long. Losses at the gene ends were 3 bases for V and 4 bases for J; bases not matched to a gene: 5. The CDR3 region has the DNA TGTGCCAGTAGTATCCGGGACAGGTTGAATCAGCCCCAGCATTTT. This encodes CASSIRDRLNQPQHF. Drawing the rest from reference TRBV19 and TRBJ1-5, the complete variable domain is DGGITQSPKYLFRKEGQNVTLSCEQNLNHDAMYWYRQDPGQGLRLIYYSQIVNDFQKGDIAEGYSVSREKKESFPLTVTSAQKNPTAFYLCASSIRDRLNQPQHFGDGTRLSIL.

The genes are TRBV19 and TRBJ2-4; possibly TRBD2 for D (7 bases). Germline CDR1 LNHDA, CDR2 SQIVND (reference sequence). The CDR3 extends over 16 amino acids. Trimming stripped 3 bases from V and 6 bases from J, with 18 bases between. CDR3 in amino acids: CASSISVGGGANIQYF. In DNA, the CDR3 is TGTGCCAGTAGTATCTCAGTAGGGGGAGGGGCAAACATTCAGTACTTC. Complete variable domain (other parts from reference TRBV19 and TRBJ2-4): DGGITQSPKYLFRKEGQNVTLSCEQNLNHDAMYWYRQDPGQGLRLIYYSQIVNDFQKGDIAEGYSVSREKKESFPLTVTSAQKNPTAFYLCASSISVGGGANIQYFGAGTRLSVL.

The chain is built from TRBV18 and TRBJ2-1, with D tentatively TRBD2 (6 bases). The CDR3 is 18 amino acids. The germline gives CDR1 KGHSH, CDR2 LQKENI. V was cut by 6 bases and J by 6 bases, with 27 bases left in between. The CDR3 loop reads CASSRERRGHTPINEQFF. The CDR3 region has the DNA TGTGCCAGCTCCCGCGAGCGGCGGGGTCACACTCCTATCAATGAGCAGTTCTTC.

The rearrangement uses TRBV9 and TRBJ1-6, with a possible D match to TRBD1 (5 bases). Germline V CDR1 and CDR2: SGDLS, YYNGEE. The V gene lost 1 base and the J gene lost 7 bases, with 6 bases spanning the gap. This CDR3 spans 13 amino acids. CDR3 region: CASSVRQNSPLHF. The CDR3 DNA follows: TGTGCCAGCAGCGTACGACAGAATTCACCCCTCCACTTT.

The chain couples TRBV9 to TRBJ1-5, with a weak D call TRBD1 (6 bases). The CDR3 spans 16 residues. The V gene lost 2 bases and the J gene lost 1 base, with 13 bases spanning the gap. The germline gives CDR1 SGDLS, CDR2 YYNGEE. The CDR3 loop reads CASSVGSGASNQPQHF. The DNA for the CDR3 is TGTGCCAGCAGCGTGGGATCAGGGGCGAGCAATCAGCCCCAGCATTTT.

The chain couples TRBV27 to TRBJ2-4, with 10 bases fitting TRBD2. Per germline, CDR1 MNHEY and CDR2 SMNVEV (reference sequence). The CDR3 covers 18 residues. The V segment lost 0 bases and the J segment 6 bases; nucleotides outside the gene matches: 11. CDR3 residues: CASSLSGTSGAARNIQYF. The CDR3 DNA sequence: TGTGCCAGCAGTTTATCGGGAACTAGCGGGGCAGCCCGAAACATTCAGTACTTC.

This chain links TRBV2 with TRBJ1-6; D is perhaps TRBD1 (5 bases). Germline CDR1 is SNHLY and CDR2 is FYNNEI. This CDR3 contains 14 residues. V was pared by 5 bases and J by 6 bases, with 11 bases between. The CDR3 reads CASSPGESNSPLHF. In DNA form, the CDR3 reads TGTGCCAGCAGTCCGGGGGAGAGTAATTCACCCCTCCACTTT. The full variable domain, rest sourced from reference TRBV2 and TRBJ1-6, is EPEVTQTPSHQVTQMGQEVILRCVPISNHLYFYWYRQILGQKVEFLVSFYNNEISEKSEIFDDQFSVERPDGSNFTLKIRSTKLEDSAMYFCASSPGESNSPLHFGNGTRLTVT.

This rearrangement joins TRBV12-5 to TRBJ1-2, with TRBD1 identical over 8 bases. J lost 8 bases, V lost 4 bases, and 6 bases had no gene match. Per germline, CDR1 LGHNT and CDR2 FRNRAP. The CDR3 is made up of 13 amino acids. The DNA for the CDR3 is TGTGCTAGTGGTTATTCAGGGGGCGTAGGCTACACCTTC. Its translation: CASGYSGGVGYTF.

This chain connects TRBV10-3 to TRBJ2-5, with unresolved D. The CDR3 extends over 12 amino acids. Trimming stripped 6 bases from V and 2 bases from J, with 7 bases between. Germline V gene sequence: CDR1 ENHRY, CDR2 SYGVKD. CDR3 amino acids: CAIRGTQETQYF. The CDR3 DNA follows: TGTGCCATCAGGGGCACTCAAGAGACCCAGTACTTC.

The V and J genes are TRBV6-5 and TRBJ1-3; TRBD1 agrees at 7 bases. This CDR3 comprises 13 residues. Unmatched junction bases numbered 2, after V lost 7 bases and J lost 2 bases. Per germline, CDR1 MNHEY and CDR2 SVGAGI. This chain's CDR3 is CASKTGAGNTIYF. In DNA form, the CDR3 reads TGTGCCAGCAAAACAGGGGCTGGAAACACCATATATTTT.

CDR3: CASSLRGYNQPQHF. The CDR3 nucleotides are TGTGCCAGCAGCCTCAGGGGATACAATCAGCCCCAGCATTTT. The chain combines TRBV6-2 or TRBV6-3 with TRBJ1-5, with a possible D match to TRBD1 (6 bases). The V end lost 6 bases, the J end lost 3 bases, and 12 bases lay between the germline ends. Germline V gene lookup returns CDR1 MNHEY and CDR2 SVGEGT. This CDR3 has 14 amino acids.

J is TRBJ2-3 and V is TRBV28, with D maybe TRBD2 (5 bases). The CDR3 consists of 15 residues. Germline lookup yields CDR1 MDHEN and CDR2 SYDVKM. V dropped 1 base and J dropped 6 bases, with 14 bases sitting between them. Here the CDR3 DNA reads TGTGCCAGCAGTTTATTATCTCTAGCTGGGGATACGCAGTATTTT. Translated, it gives CASSLLSLAGDTQYF.

This clone occurred a few times. The rearrangement uses TRBV5-8 and TRBJ1-1; 7 nucleotides line up with TRBD1. J was trimmed by 0 bases and V by 1 base; bases with no gene match: 3. The germline V gene has CDR1 SGHTS and CDR2 YDEGEE. The CDR3 is 15 amino acids. The CDR3 DNA follows: TGTGCCAGCAGCTTGAACAGGGGATTGAACACTGAAGCTTTCTTT. As protein: CASSLNRGLNTEAFF.